These 12 T cell receptor beta chains were sequenced from one sample in a study of blood T cell repertoires in COVID-19. Assay: immunoSEQ multiplex PCR; the TCRdb copy retains only in-frame clones and omits some. This table holds roughly 200,000 clones, more than 75% found once. Sequencing was performed on peripheral blood. The receptors stem from a woman at least 80 years old with COVID-19, enrolled during active disease.

This chain connects TRBV4-2 to TRBJ2-7; TRBD2 matches 11 bases. Trimming took 0 bases from V and 4 from J; bases not matched to a gene: 11. This CDR3 has 18 residues. Germline V gives CDR1 LGHNA, CDR2 YNFKEQ. The CDR3 nucleotides are TGTGCCAGCAGCCAAGATGGTGGTAGCGGGAGGGCCGGGTACGAGCAGTACTTC. Its translation: CASSQDGGSGRAGYEQYF.

The chain has TRBV28 and TRBJ1-3, with D possibly matching TRBD1 (6 bases). Trimming shortened V by 8 bases and J by 4 bases, and 12 bases separated the two germline ends. This CDR3 has 13 amino acids. Germline V gene lookup returns CDR1 MDHEN and CDR2 SYDVKM. CDR3 residues: CASRRTAGNTIYF. DNA for the CDR3: TGTGCCAGCCGTAGGACAGCCGGAAACACCATATATTTT.

V and J are TRBV10-2 and TRBJ1-6, with 8 nucleotides matching TRBD1. V was pared by 3 bases and J by 10 bases, with 2 bases of the junction left unmatched. The CDR3 is 13 amino acids. CDR1 and CDR2 (germline): WSHSY, SAAADI. CDR3 loop: CASSDRGLSPLHF. In DNA form, the CDR3 reads TGCGCCAGCAGTGACAGGGGGCTCTCACCCCTCCACTTT.

V and J are TRBV11-2 and TRBJ2-2, with D possibly matching TRBD2 (5 bases). V was cut by 5 bases and J by 0 bases, with 13 bases left in between. Germline CDR1 SGHAT, CDR2 FQNNGV. The CDR3 consists of 16 residues. The CDR3 bases are TGTGCCAGCAGCCCCCTGAGGGCAGCGAACACCGGGGAGCTGTTTTTT. This encodes CASSPLRAANTGELFF.

This sequence joins TRBV5-1 and TRBJ2-1, with D tentatively TRBD1 (5 bases). Germline CDR1 and CDR2: SGHRS and YFSETQ. V was trimmed by 4 bases and J by 6 bases, leaving 14 bases between them. This CDR3 has 14 residues. The CDR3 spells CASSPYQGRNEQFF. As DNA, the CDR3 is TGCGCCAGCAGCCCCTACCAGGGCCGCAATGAGCAGTTCTTC.

This chain joins TRBV7-2 and TRBJ2-1; D possibly corresponds to TRBD2 (7 bases). This CDR3 is 15 amino acids long. With 0 bases removed from V and 4 bases from J, the gap between germline ends came to 10 bases. Per the germline V gene, CDR1 is SGHTA and CDR2 is FQGNSA. The CDR3 here is CASSLAGGRYNEQFF. The CDR3 DNA reads as TGTGCCAGCAGCTTAGCGGGGGGGCGGTACAATGAGCAGTTCTTC.

CDR3 sequence (DNA): TGTGCCAGTAGTTCCGGGACACTCTCCTACGAGCAGTACTTC. The encoded protein is CASSSGTLSYEQYF. This sequence joins TRBV19 and TRBJ2-7; maybe TRBD1 (6 bases). The CDR3 has 14 amino acids. The ends were cut back, 5 bases at V and 0 bases at J, with 11 bases in the middle. CDR1 is LNHDA and CDR2 is SQIVND in the germline V gene (reference sequence).

The V call is TRBV10-3, the J call TRBJ2-5, with 7 bases identical to TRBD2. Germline lookup yields CDR1 ENHRY and CDR2 SYGVKD. V trimming: 4 bases; J trimming: 1 base; junction bases outside the gene matches: 3. The CDR3 runs to 14 residues. The CDR3 loop reads CAISVGGSQETQYF. CDR3 bases: TGTGCCATCAGTGTCGGGGGGTCCCAAGAGACCCAGTACTTC.

The chain joins TRBV4-2 to TRBJ2-1; D is undetermined. From germline, CDR1 is LGHNA and CDR2 YNFKEQ. V gave up 6 bases and J gave up 6 bases, with 12 bases separating them. The length of the CDR3 is 13 residues. In DNA form, the CDR3 reads TGTGCCAGCAGACCCCCTCTAGTCAATGAGCAGTTCTTC. It codes for CASRPPLVNEQFF.

With regard to this clone: The junction does not match germline at one end; this may be a read error. The CDR3 loop is CSASRGGLSYNEQFF. CDR3 sequence (DNA): TGCAGCGCTAGTAGGGGGGGCTTATCCTACAATGAGCAGTTCTTC. This chain connects TRBV20-1 to TRBJ2-1, with D possibly matching TRBD2 (7 bases). The germline gives CDR1 DFQATT, CDR2 SNEGSKA (reference sequence). The length of the CDR3 is 15 residues.

The genes are TRBV6-6 and TRBJ1-2; 8 bases fit TRBD1. Germline V gene data show CDR1 as MNHNY and CDR2 as SVGAGI (reference sequence). The V gene end was trimmed by 0 bases and the J gene end by 5 bases; junction bases not matched to a gene: 5. The length of the CDR3 is 15 residues. The DNA of the CDR3 is TGTGCCAGCAGTTACTCGACAGGGGAATTTTATGGCTACACCTTC. It translates to CASSYSTGEFYGYTF.

CDR3 nucleotide sequence: TGTGCGCTGGGGGGGCCCAGCTCTGGGGCCAACGTCCTGACTTTC. This sequence encodes CALGGPSSGANVLTF. The chain combines TRBV5-4 with TRBJ2-6; tentative D call: TRBD2 (7 bases). Germline-derived CDR1 and CDR2 are SGHNT and YYREEE (reference sequence). This CDR3 is 15 amino acids long.